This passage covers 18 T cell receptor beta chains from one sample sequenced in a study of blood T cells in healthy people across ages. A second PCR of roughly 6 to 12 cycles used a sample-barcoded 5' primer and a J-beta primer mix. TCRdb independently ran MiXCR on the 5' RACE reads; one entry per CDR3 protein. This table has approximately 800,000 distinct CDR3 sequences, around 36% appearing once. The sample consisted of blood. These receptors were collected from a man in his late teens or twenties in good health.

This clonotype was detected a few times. DNA of the CDR3: TGCAGTGCTATGAAGGGGGGCAATCAGCCCCAGCATTTT. Encoded protein: CSAMKGGNQPQHF. The genes are TRBV20-1 and TRBJ1-5, with D tentatively TRBD1 (6 bases). The CDR3 is 13 residues long. Germline loops: CDR1 DFQATT, CDR2 SNEGSKA (reference sequence). The germline V and J ends were trimmed by 4 bases and 2 bases, with 9 bases remaining between them.

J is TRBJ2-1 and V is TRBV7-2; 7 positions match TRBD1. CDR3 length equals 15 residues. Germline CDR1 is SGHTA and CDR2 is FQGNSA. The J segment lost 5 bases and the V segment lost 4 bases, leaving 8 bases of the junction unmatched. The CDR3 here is CASSSQAGTDNEQFF. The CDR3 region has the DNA TGTGCCAGCAGCTCCCAGGCCGGGACAGACAATGAGCAGTTCTTC. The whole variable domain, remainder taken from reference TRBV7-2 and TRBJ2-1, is GAGVSQSPSNKVTEKGKDVELRCDPISGHTALYWYRQSLGQGLEFLIYFQGNSAPDKSGLPSDRFSAERTGGSVSTLTIQRTQQEDSAVYLCASSSQAGTDNEQFFGPGTRLTVL.

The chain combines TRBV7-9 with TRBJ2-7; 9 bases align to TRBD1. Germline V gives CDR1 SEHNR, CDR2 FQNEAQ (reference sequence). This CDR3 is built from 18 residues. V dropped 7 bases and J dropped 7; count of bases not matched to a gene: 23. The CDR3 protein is CASTNLSAGTGSYNEQYF. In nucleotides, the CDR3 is TGTGCCAGCACCAATCTAAGCGCCGGGACAGGGTCCTACAATGAGCAGTACTTC.

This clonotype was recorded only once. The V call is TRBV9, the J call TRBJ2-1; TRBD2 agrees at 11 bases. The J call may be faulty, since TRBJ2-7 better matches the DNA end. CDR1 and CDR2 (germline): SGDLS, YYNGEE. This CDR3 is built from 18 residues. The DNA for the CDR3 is TGTGCCAGCAGCCTCGGGACTAGCGGCTTGAGCTCCTACAATGAGCAGTACTTC. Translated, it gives CASSLGTSGLSSYNEQYF.

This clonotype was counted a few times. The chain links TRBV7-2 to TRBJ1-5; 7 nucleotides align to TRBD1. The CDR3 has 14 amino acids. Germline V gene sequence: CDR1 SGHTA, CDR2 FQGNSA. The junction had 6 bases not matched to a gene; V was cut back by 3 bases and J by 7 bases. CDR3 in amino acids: CASSFEGARQPQHF. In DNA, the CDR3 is TGTGCCAGCAGCTTTGAGGGGGCGCGGCAGCCCCAGCATTTT.

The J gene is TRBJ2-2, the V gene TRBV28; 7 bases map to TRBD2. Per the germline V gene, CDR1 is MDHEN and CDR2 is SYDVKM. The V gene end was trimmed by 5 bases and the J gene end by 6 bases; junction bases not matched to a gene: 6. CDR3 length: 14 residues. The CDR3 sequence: CASSPAGRAGELFF. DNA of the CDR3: TGTGCCAGCAGTCCCGCAGGGAGGGCCGGGGAGCTGTTTTTT.

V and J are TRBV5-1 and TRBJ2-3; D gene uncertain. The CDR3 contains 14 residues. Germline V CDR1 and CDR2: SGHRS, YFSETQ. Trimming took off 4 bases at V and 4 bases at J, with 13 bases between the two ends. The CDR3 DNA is TGCGCCAGCAGCGTGGCCGAGCTCTCAGATACGCAGTATTTT. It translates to CASSVAELSDTQYF.

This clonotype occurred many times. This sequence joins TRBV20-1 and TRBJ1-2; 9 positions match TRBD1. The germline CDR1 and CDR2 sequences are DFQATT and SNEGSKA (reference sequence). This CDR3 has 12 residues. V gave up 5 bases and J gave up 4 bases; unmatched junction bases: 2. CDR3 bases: TGCAGTGCTGGGGGACAGGGCTATGGCTACACCTTC. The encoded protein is CSAGGQGYGYTF.

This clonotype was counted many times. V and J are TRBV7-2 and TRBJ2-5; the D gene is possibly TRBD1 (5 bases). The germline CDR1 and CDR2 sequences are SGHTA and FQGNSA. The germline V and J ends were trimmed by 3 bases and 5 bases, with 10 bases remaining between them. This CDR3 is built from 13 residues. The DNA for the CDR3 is TGTGCCAGCAGCTTTCAGGGCCTGGAGACCCAGTACTTC. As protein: CASSFQGLETQYF.

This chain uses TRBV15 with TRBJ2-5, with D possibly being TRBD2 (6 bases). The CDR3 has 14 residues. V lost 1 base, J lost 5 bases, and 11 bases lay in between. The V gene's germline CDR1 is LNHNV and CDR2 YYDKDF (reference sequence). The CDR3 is CATSRVTGVETQYF. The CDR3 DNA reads TGTGCCACCAGCAGAGTAACGGGGGTGGAGACCCAGTACTTC.

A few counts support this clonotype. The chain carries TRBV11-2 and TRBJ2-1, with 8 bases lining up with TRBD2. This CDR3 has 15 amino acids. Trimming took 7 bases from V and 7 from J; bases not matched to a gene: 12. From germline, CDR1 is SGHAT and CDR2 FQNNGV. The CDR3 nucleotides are TGTGCCAGCACAAAGCAGCGGGGGCCTTGGAATGAGCAGTTCTTC. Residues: CASTKQRGPWNEQFF.

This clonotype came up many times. Here the CDR3 reads CASSRQSSTDTQYF. The DNA of the CDR3 is TGTGCCAGCAGCCGACAGTCTAGCACAGATACGCAGTATTTT. The V gene is TRBV12-3 or TRBV12-4, the J gene TRBJ2-3; a possible D gene is TRBD1 (5 bases). Trimming took 6 bases from V and 0 from J, leaving 10 bases between them. There are 14 residues in the CDR3.

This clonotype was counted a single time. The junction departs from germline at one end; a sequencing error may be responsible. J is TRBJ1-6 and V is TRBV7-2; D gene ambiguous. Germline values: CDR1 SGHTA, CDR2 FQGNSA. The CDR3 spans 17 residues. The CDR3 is CASSLDPPTIGGSPPHF. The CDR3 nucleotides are TGTGCCAGCAGCTTAGATCCTCCAACCATAGGTGGATCACCCCCCCACTTT. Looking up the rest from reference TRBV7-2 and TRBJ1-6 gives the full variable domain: GAGVSQSPSNKVTEKGKDVELRCDPISGHTALYWYRQSLGQGLEFLIYFQGNSAPDKSGLPSDRFSAERTGGSVSTLTIQRTQQEDSAVYLCASSLDPPTIGGSPPHFGNGTRLTVT.

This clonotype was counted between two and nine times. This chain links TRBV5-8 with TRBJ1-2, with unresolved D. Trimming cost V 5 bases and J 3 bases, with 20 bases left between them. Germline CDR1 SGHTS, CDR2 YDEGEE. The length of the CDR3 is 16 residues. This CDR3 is CASSVTSAEGYYGYTF. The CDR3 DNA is TGTGCCAGCAGTGTGACCTCAGCGGAGGGTTACTATGGCTACACCTTC.

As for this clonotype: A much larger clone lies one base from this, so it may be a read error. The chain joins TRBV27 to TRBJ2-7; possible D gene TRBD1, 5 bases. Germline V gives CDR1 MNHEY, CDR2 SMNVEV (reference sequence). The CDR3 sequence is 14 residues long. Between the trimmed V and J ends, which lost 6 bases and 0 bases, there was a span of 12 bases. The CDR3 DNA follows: TGTGCCAGCAGAGCAACGACAGTCTCCTACGAGCAGTACTTC. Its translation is CASRATTVSYEQYF.

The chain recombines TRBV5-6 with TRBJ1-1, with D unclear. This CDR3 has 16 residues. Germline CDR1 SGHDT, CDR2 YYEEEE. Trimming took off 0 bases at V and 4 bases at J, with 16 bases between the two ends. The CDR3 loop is CASSLANSARGTEAFF. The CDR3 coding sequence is TGTGCCAGCAGCTTGGCCAATTCAGCCCGGGGCACTGAAGCTTTCTTT.

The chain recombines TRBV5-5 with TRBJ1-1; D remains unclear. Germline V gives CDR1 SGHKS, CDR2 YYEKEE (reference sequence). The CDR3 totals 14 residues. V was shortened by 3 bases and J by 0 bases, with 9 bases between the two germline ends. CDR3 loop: CASSWSALNTEAFF. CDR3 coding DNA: TGTGCCAGCAGCTGGTCCGCGCTGAACACTGAAGCTTTCTTT.

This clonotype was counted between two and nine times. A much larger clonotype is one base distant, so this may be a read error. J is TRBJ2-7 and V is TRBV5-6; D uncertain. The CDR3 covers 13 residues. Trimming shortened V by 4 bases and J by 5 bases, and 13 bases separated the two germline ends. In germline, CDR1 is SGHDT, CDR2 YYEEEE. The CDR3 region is CASSDPANNEQYF. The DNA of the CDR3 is TGTGCCAGCAGCGACCCAGCCAACAACGAGCAGTACTTC.